A selection of T cell receptor beta chains follows, all from one sample in a study of T cells in Graves' hyperthyroidism and ophthalmopathy. TCRdb called the multiplex PCR reads again in MiXCR, with one record for every CDR3 protein. The sample carries 300,000 to 350,000 distinct CDR3 sequences, around 14% recorded once. The material sequenced was blood. All receptors come from a young woman with Graves' hyperthyroidism. The CDR3 runs from the conserved cysteine through the conserved F or W. Expanded clones get a size class; other rows say once, few or many, or leave the size out.

cdr3_aa,v_call,clone_size
CASREMGDISYNEQFF,TRBV28,many
CASSLELTPEQYF,TRBV7-9,many
CASSYPGQPYEQYF,TRBV7-2,few
CASSLRGEGGAFF,TRBV6-1,many
CASSLTSGSYSEQFF,TRBV12-3/TRBV12-4,-
CASSLGGLYRGTGELFF,TRBV7-2,few
CASSLGSGLGTDTQYF,TRBV5-4,-
CASRMTSNTGEPFF,TRBV19,-
CASSWLTSGRDTQYF,TRBV11-2,many
CASSLGTANQPQHF,TRBV6-1,many
CASSVGSGMQSGYTF,TRBV7-2,-
CASSSGAGGTYNEQFF,TRBV5-1,many
CASSRKDQPQHF,TRBV6-1,many
CASSSPATGGTDTQYF,TRBV6-1,few
CASSTVAGPTSLTYEQYF,TRBV11-2,many
CASSIERYTGELFF,TRBV19,-
CASSFLGTGGVSGPGELFF,TRBV12-3/TRBV12-4,many
CASSLRRGGETQYF,TRBV28,many
CASSQDWRGNIQYF,TRBV3-1,many
CASSSQGTSGANVLTF,TRBV19,-
CASSLDTALGANVLTF,TRBV11-2,many
CASSPGVGVSANEQFF,TRBV12-3/TRBV12-4,-
CASSLVSWGRSNEQYF,TRBV7-9,few
CASSYVLGISRPAGGSISEQFF,TRBV6-5,few
CASSWDRLFGYTF,TRBV11-2,-
CASSRGGMREQYF,TRBV3-1,few
CASSRTGGVTDTQYF,TRBV28,many